The entry below describes one T cell receptor beta chain. Its cognate antigen is unknown. Libraries were prepared by immunoSEQ multiplex PCR; TCRdb keeps only in-frame clonotypes and omits some of them. The sample has tens of thousands of clones, approximately 97% seen once. These data originate in a study of B cell selection in AIRE deficiency. The sorted conventional CD4 T cells were gated as CD4+CD127+. The V gene lost 5 bases and the J gene lost 1 base, with 12 bases spanning the gap. Germline V gene sequence: CDR1 SEHNR, CDR2 FQNEAQ (reference sequence). The CDR3 length is 15 residues. Notes on the study in general: Only 8.5% to 9.5% of about 3,500 shared Treg sequences were patient-specific; 30% to 40% healthy-specific. TCRbeta-only data showed around 39% of shared healthy Treg sequences in healthy Tconv.

The gene calls are TRBV7-9 and TRBJ2-1; D not certain. This TCR was sampled from a human donor with AIRE deficiency. The sequencing input was conventional CD4+ T cells sorted from PBMCs. The CDR3 sequence: CASSRVLSSYNEQFF. As DNA, the CDR3 is TGTGCCAGCAGCCGAGTCCTGTCTTCCTACAATGAGCAGTTCTTC.